This passage covers 4 T cell receptor beta chains from one sample sequenced in a study of CD8 T cells in ankylosing spondylitis. MiXCR was run by TCRdb on the 5' RACE reads, yielding one entry per CDR3 protein. Counted here are 250,000 to 400,000 distinct CDR3 sequences, around 10% occurring once; the ten biggest clones make up roughly 9.2%. Material: blood, either unsorted or a sorted T cell fraction (not recorded which). These TCRs come from a female donor with ankylosing spondylitis or in good health (not recorded which).

This clonotype was recorded at least ten times. The chain employs TRBV7-3 and TRBJ1-1, with a possible D match to TRBD1 (6 bases). This CDR3 region has 16 residues. Trimming took off 5 bases at V and 4 bases at J, with 20 bases between the two ends. Germline V gives CDR1 SGHTA, CDR2 FQGTGA. CDR3 nucleotide sequence: TGTGCCAGCAGCCCCTCTGGGGGGGCCGGAGGCACTGAAGCTTTCTTT. Translation: CASSPSGGAGGTEAFF.

There are many counts of this clonotype. The rearrangement links TRBV27 to TRBJ1-2; 9 bases map to TRBD1. V was pared by 5 bases and J by 7 bases, with 5 bases of the junction left unmatched. The CDR3 contains 13 residues. Germline assignment: CDR1 MNHEY and CDR2 SMNVEV (reference sequence). The CDR3 loop reads CASSRDRVLGYTF. CDR3 DNA sequence: TGTGCCAGCAGTCGGGACAGGGTTCTTGGCTACACCTTC.

The table lists this clonotype with a few counts. The rearrangement links TRBV5-5 to TRBJ2-3, with a weak D call TRBD2 (5 bases). Germline V gene sequence: CDR1 SGHKS, CDR2 YYEKEE (reference sequence). CDR3 length equals 17 residues. Trimming stripped 4 bases from V and 0 bases from J, with 18 bases between. The CDR3 sequence is CASSPTRTSTSTDTQYF. For the CDR3, the DNA is TGTGCCAGCAGCCCTACCCGGACTTCCACTAGCACAGATACGCAGTATTTT.

This clonotype showed up just a few times. The chain carries TRBV18 and TRBJ1-5, with D unresolved. CDR3 size: 16 residues. Germline assignment: CDR1 KGHSH and CDR2 LQKENI. The germline V and J ends were trimmed by 3 bases and 3 bases, with 15 bases remaining between them. The CDR3 here is CASSPGLIRNNQPQHF. CDR3 sequence (DNA): TGTGCCAGCTCACCGGGTTTGATAAGGAACAATCAGCCCCAGCATTTT. The entire variable domain, with the rest obtained from reference TRBV18 and TRBJ1-5, is as follows: NAGVMQNPRHLVRRRGQEARLRCSPMKGHSHVYWYRQLPEEGLKFMVYLQKENIIDESGMPKERFSAEFPKEGPSILRIQQVVRGDSAAYFCASSPGLIRNNQPQHFGDGTRLSIL.